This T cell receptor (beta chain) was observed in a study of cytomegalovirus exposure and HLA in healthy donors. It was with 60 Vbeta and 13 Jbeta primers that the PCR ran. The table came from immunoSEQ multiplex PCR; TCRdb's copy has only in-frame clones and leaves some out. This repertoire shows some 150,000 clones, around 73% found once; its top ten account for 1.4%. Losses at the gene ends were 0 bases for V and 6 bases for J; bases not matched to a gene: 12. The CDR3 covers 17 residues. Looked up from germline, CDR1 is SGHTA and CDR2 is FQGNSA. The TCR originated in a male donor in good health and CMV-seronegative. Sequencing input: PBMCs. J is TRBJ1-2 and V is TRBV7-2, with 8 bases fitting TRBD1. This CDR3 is CASSLATHHGQGNGYTF. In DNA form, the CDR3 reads TGTGCCAGCAGCTTAGCTACCCACCACGGACAGGGCAATGGCTACACCTTC. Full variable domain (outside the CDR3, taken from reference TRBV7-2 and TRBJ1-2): GAGVSQSPSNKVTEKGKDVELRCDPISGHTALYWYRQSLGQGLEFLIYFQGNSAPDKSGLPSDRFSAERTGGSVSTLTIQRTQQEDSAVYLCASSLATHHGQGNGYTFGSGTRLTVV.